This TCR beta chain was identified during a study of Ad26.COV2.S vaccination and SARS-CoV-2 variants (TCRdb year 2021). Regarding the research as a whole: Vaccine-arm donors were drawn from COV1001, a multicentre, randomized, double-blind, placebo-controlled phase I-IIa trial of Ad26.COV2.S in healthy adults. Ad26.COV2.S was administered intramuscularly at 5 x 10^10 or 1 x 10^11 viral particles, either as a single shot or as two shots given 56 days apart. TCRbeta repertoire sequencing was used to assess the specificity and breadth of SARS-CoV-2-reactive T cell receptors after Ad26.COV2.S vaccination. The TCR-sequenced set comprised about 32 samples: about 19 Ad26.COV2.S vaccine recipients, 5 placebo recipients and 8 SARS-CoV-2 convalescent individuals. Trial participants were randomized into five groups of five, in which low-dose or high-dose Ad26.COV2.S was given once or twice, or placebo was given on both occasions. Blinding of investigators to trial group allocation was maintained during experiments and outcome assessment.

Per the publication, the treatment or condition label means: around 19 received Ad26.COV2.S at low or high dose, single or two shots; about 5 received placebo; per-sample allocation not given. For vaccine and placebo recipients, repertoires were sequenced using samples collected on day 63 after the first injection. Between 29 July and 7 August 2020, Cohort 1b enrolled around 24 adults aged 18-55 years at one site in Boston, USA. Ad26.COV2.S consisted of a replication-incompetent adenovirus type 26 vector by which a prefusion-stabilized SARS-CoV-2 spike protein from the original Wuhan strain was expressed. The immunoSEQ Assay was the method used to sequence TCRbeta CDR3 regions. After extraction, genomic DNA underwent amplification by bias-controlled multiplex PCR, followed by high-throughput sequencing. The source study handled its data this way. Collapsing and filtering of sequences were performed to quantify the absolute abundance of each unique TCRbeta CDR3 region. T cell fraction was estimated by normalizing TCRbeta template counts to usable DNA, which was measured by amplifying reference genes present in all nucleated cells. Repertoire TCRs were annotated as SARS-CoV-2-specific by exact matching of V gene, CDR3 amino acid sequence and J gene to a known reactive TCR set. MIRA supplied the reference SARS-CoV-2 TCR set, which was filtered for enrichment in COVID-19-positive ImmuneCODE repertoires so that public or cross-reactive TCRs were removed. Using the MIRA antigens, annotated TCRs were further analysed by specific ORF or by position within an ORF. Breadth was defined as annotated unique rearrangements over total unique productive rearrangements; depth was the summed frequency of those rearrangements. TCR breadth was compared between groups using two-sided Wilcoxon rank-sum tests. TCRdb obtained this table from immuneACCESS and retained in-frame rearrangements with V and J assigned. These tables miss some clones; where compared with another copy, unresolved V genes account for less than half of the shortfall, and the remainder is unexplained. Clone size and V and J calls were adopted from that table, with D and trimming inferred from the DNA. The table for this sample lists about 450,000 clones; roughly nine tenths of them were counted only once. Of the sample, approximately 2.5% is held by the ten largest clones.

The germline V end is reduced by 3 bases and the J end by 6 bases; junction bases left unmatched: 11. The CDR3 starts with the cysteine, ends with the phenylalanine, and has 16 residues. CDR3 DNA only is kept here, 48 bases in frame from base 1. CDR1 LNHDA and CDR2 SQIVND are derived from the germline V gene (reference sequence). Study-wide conclusions, independent of this receptor: The study lacked the statistical power to compare responses across vaccine doses or regimens. After vaccination, spike-specific CD8+ and CD4+ T cell responses were reported to show substantial breadth. It was noted by the authors that total T cell responses may have been underestimated by the TCR breadth and depth analyses. Vaccine and placebo recipients had similar non-spike TCR breadth, a finding consistent with the vaccine containing only spike. Compared with placebo recipients, Ad26.COV2.S recipients showed higher spike-specific TCR breadth (P = 0.0014).

This clone has only a few counts. No cognate antigen has been identified for it. Per-base quality was not reported, and no clone a single base away is much larger than it. The sample consisted of peripheral blood, taken in a trial of Ad26.COV2.S vaccine versus placebo. The receptor's source is a person aged 18 to 65 who received the Ad26.COV2.S COVID-19 vaccine or a placebo. The rearrangement joined TRBV19 to TRBJ1-5, and 7 junctional nucleotides match TRBD1. In nucleotides, the sequence is TGTGCCAGTAGTATTAGAGGGGAGGGGGCGGCTCAGCCCCAGCATTTT. It specifies CASSIRGEGAAQPQHF.